This TCR beta chain was found in a study of vaccination effects on CD4 cells after COVID-19. Before sequencing took place, the ViraFEST assay used viral peptide pools to expand antigen-specific CD4+ T cells. After roughly ten days in culture, the CD4+ T cells were isolated. All vaccine recipients tested negative for nucleocapsid antibodies and had never contracted SARS-CoV-2 infection. The J segment lost 7 bases and the V segment lost 6 bases, leaving 5 bases of the junction unmatched. This CDR3 is built from 13 residues. Per germline, CDR1 SNHLY and CDR2 FYNNEI. As regards this clone: The antigen remains unidentified.

The table came from immunoSEQ multiplex PCR; TCRdb's copy has only in-frame clones and leaves some out. The sample carries roughly 35,000 clones, around 66% recorded once. The sequencing used CD4+ T cells from PBMCs cultured with HCoV-OC43 spike peptides, collected before COVID-19 vaccination. Subset indicated: HCoV-OC43 spike overlapping peptide pool stimulation. The genes are TRBV2 and TRBJ1-4; 7 nucleotides match TRBD1. This TCR came from a human donor who received a COVID-19 vaccine. Written as DNA, the CDR3 is TGTGCCAGCAGCGCTGACAGGGTTGAAAAACTGTTTTTT. It codes for CASSADRVEKLFF.